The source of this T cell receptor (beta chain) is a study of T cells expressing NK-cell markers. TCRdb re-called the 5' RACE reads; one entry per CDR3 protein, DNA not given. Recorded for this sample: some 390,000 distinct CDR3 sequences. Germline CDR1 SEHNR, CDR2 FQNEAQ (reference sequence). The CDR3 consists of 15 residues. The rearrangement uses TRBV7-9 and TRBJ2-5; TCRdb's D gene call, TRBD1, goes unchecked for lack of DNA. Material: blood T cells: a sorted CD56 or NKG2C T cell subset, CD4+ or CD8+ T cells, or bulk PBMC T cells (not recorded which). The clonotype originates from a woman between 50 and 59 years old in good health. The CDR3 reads CASSSGGSLQETQYF.